This T cell receptor beta chain was sequenced during a study of early T cells in non-severe SARS-CoV-2 infection. Across the whole study: Unpaired chains resulted from sequencing bulk RNA of unsorted whole blood. Study-wide results and caveats: Private and CD4 specificities were missed by VDJdb matching, which favored anti-spike CD8 responses.

The CDR3 runs 15 residues. V shed 2 bases and J shed 8 bases, with 16 bases lying between them. Germline loops: CDR1 SNHLY, CDR2 FYNNEI. Unique molecular identifiers were affixed to single, distinct cDNA molecules. TCRdb re-called the 5' RACE reads through MiXCR, storing one row per CDR3 protein. In the table there are about 84,000 distinct CDR3 sequences, 9% to 13% of which are singletons. On this clonotype: Antigen specificity is unknown.

The chain carries TRBV2 and TRBJ2-1, with D perhaps being TRBD1 or TRBD2 (6 bases each). The sequence came from an adult who was a healthcare worker with PCR-confirmed SARS-CoV-2 infection or an uninfected control (not recorded which). Sequencing was performed on whole blood. The CDR3: CASSERGPSVHEQFF. CDR3 DNA: TGTGCCAGCAGTGAACGGGGGCCGTCTGTGCATGAGCAGTTCTTC.